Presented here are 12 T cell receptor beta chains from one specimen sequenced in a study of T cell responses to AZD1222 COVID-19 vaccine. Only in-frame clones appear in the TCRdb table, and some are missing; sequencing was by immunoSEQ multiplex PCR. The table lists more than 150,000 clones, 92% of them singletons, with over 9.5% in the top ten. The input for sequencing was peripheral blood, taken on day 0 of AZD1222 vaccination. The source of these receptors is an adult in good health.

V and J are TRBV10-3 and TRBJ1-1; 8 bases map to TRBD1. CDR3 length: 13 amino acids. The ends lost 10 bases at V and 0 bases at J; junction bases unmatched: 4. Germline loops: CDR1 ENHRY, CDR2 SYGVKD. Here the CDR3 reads CATRTGMNTEAFF. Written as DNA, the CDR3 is TGTGCCACGAGGACAGGGATGAACACTGAAGCTTTCTTT.

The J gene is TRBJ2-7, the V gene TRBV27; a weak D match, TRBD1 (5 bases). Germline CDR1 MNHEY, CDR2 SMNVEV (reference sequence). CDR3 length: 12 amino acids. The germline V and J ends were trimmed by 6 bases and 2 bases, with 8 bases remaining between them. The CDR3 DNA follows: TGTGCCAGCAGCGACAGTACCTACGAGCAGTACTTC. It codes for CASSDSTYEQYF.

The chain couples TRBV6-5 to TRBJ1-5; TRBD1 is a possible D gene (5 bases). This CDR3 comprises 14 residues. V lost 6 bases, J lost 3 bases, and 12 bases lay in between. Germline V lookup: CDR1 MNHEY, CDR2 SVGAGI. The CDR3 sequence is CASSQGQANQPQHF. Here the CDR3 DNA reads TGTGCCAGCAGCCAAGGACAAGCCAATCAGCCCCAGCATTTT.

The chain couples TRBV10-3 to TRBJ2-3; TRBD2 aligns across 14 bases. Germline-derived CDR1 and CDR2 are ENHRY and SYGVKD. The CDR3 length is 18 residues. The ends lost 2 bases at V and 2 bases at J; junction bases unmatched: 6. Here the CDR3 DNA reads TGTGCCATCAGTGAGGGACTAGCGGGGGGCCTTGTCACAGATACGCAGTATTTT. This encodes CAISEGLAGGLVTDTQYF.

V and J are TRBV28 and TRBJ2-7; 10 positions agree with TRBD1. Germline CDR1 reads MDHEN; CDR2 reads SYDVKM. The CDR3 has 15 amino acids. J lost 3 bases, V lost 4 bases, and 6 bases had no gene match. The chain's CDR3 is CASSSGQGEIYEQYF. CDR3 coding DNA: TGTGCCAGCAGTTCCGGACAGGGGGAGATCTACGAGCAGTACTTC.

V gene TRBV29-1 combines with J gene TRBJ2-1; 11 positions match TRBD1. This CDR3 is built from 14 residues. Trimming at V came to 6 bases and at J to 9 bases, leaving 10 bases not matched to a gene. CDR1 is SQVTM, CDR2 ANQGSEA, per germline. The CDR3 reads CSVIGTGGFGEQFF. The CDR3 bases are TGCAGCGTCATCGGGACAGGGGGTTTCGGTGAGCAGTTCTTC.

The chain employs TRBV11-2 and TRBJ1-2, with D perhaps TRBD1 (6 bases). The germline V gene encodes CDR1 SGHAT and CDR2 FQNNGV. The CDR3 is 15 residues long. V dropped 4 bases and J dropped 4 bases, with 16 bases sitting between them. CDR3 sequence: CASSSGTRPIYGYTF. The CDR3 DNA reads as TGTGCCAGCAGCTCCGGGACACGACCTATCTATGGCTACACCTTC.

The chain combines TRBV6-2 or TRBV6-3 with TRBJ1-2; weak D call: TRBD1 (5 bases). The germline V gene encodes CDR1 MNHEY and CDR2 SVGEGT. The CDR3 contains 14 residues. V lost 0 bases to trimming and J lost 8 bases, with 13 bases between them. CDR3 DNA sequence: TGTGCCAGCAGTTACTCGAGTAGGCCAGGGGGCTACACCTTC. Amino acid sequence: CASSYSSRPGGYTF.

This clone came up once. CDR3 region: CASSGSGTRSYEQYF. CDR3 sequence (DNA): TGTGCCAGCAGCGGATCCGGGACTAGGTCCTACGAGCAGTACTTC. This chain links TRBV7-9 with TRBJ2-7; 8 nucleotides line up with TRBD2. The J segment lost 1 base and the V segment lost 5 bases, leaving 7 bases of the junction unmatched. Germline-derived CDR1 and CDR2 are SEHNR and FQNEAQ (reference sequence). CDR3 length equals 15 residues.

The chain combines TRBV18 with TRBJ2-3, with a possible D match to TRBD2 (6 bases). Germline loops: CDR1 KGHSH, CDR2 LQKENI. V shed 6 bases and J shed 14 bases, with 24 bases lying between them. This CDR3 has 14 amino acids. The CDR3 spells CASSPGTADPFAYF. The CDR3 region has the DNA TGTGCCAGCTCTCCCGGGACTGCGGATCCGTTCGCGTATTTT. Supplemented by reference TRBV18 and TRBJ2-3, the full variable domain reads NAGVMQNPRHLVRRRGQEARLRCSPMKGHSHVYWYRQLPEEGLKFMVYLQKENIIDESGMPKERFSAEFPKEGPSILRIQQVVRGDSAAYFCASSPGTADPFAYFGPGTRLTVL.

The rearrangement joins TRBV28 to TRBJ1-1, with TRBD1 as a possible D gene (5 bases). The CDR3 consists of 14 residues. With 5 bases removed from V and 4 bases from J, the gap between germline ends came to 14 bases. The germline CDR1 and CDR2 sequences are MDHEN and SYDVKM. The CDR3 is CASSQTVFGTEAFF. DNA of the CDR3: TGTGCCAGCAGTCAGACAGTTTTTGGCACTGAAGCTTTCTTT.

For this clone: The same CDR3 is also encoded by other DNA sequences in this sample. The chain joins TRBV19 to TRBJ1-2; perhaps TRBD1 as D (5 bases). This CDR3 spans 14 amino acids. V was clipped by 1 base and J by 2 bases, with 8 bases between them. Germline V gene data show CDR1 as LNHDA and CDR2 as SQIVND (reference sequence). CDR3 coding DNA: TGTGCCAGTAGTATAGGAGGGGCGAACTATGGCTACACCTTC. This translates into CASSIGGANYGYTF.